This TCR beta chain is drawn from a study of control samples from healthy donors and cancer patients. The assay was immunoSEQ multiplex PCR, and TCRdb's table has in-frame clones only and misses some. Found here are tens of thousands of clones, approximately 96% of them singletons; the top ten hold 1.5% to 2%. The TCR was taken from a woman under 40 in good health. Sequenced input: blood.

CDR3 loop: CATSDSGGGSNQPQHF. The CDR3 DNA reads TGTGCCACCAGTGATTCTGGGGGGGGTTCCAATCAGCCCCAGCATTTT. The chain is built from TRBV24-1 and TRBJ1-5; the D gene is possibly TRBD1 (5 bases). Germline V CDR1 and CDR2: KGHDR, SFDVKD. V shed 2 bases and J shed 3 bases, with 13 bases lying between them. CDR3 length: 16 amino acids.